What follows are 30 T cell receptor beta chains derived from one specimen sequenced in a study of PD-1 blockade in mismatch repair-deficient tumors. The protocol was immunoSEQ multiplex PCR, while the TCRdb copy is restricted to in-frame clones and leaves out a portion. The sample includes roughly 48,000 clones, more than 65% of them seen just once. The sequencing used PBMCs, collected before pembrolizumab treatment. These receptor sequences come from an adult with mismatch repair-deficient cancer.

This sequence joins TRBV7-3 and TRBJ2-1; 8 nucleotides line up with TRBD2. Germline CDR1 is SGHTA and CDR2 is FQGTGA. The CDR3 has 15 residues. Losses at the gene ends were 5 bases for V and 8 bases for J; bases not matched to a gene: 11. The CDR3 bases are TGTGCCAGCAGCCCGCCCGGGACTAGTATTGATGAGCAGTTCTTC. This gives the protein CASSPPGTSIDEQFF.

This chain uses TRBV10-3 with TRBJ2-1; 11 positions match TRBD2. The CDR3 spans 14 residues. Trimming took 6 bases from V and 5 from J; bases not matched to a gene: 3. Per germline, CDR1 ENHRY and CDR2 SYGVKD. The CDR3 reads CAIRLAGADNEQFF. The CDR3 DNA is TGTGCCATCAGACTAGCGGGAGCCGACAATGAGCAGTTCTTC.

The genes are TRBV12-5 and TRBJ2-1; D not certain. CDR3 length equals 12 residues. Per germline, CDR1 LGHNT and CDR2 FRNRAP. V was trimmed by 6 bases and J by 5 bases, leaving 8 bases between them. The DNA of the CDR3 is TGTGCTAGTGGGGTCGACGACAATGAGCAGTTCTTC. This gives the protein CASGVDDNEQFF.

This clone was detected once. The rearrangement uses TRBV4-1 and TRBJ2-7; TRBD1 or TRBD2 may be the D gene (6 bases each). Germline V lookup: CDR1 MGHRA, CDR2 YSYEKL. The CDR3 contains 17 residues. V lost 0 bases and J lost 1, with 16 bases in between. CDR3 amino acids: CASSQEGAGTGSYEQYF. The CDR3 DNA reads TGCGCCAGCAGCCAAGAGGGGGCCGGGACTGGGTCCTACGAGCAGTACTTC.

This chain links TRBV18 with TRBJ2-7, with 7 bases matching TRBD2. Trimming removed 4 bases from V and 2 bases from J; junction bases left unmatched: 8. The CDR3 runs to 15 residues. Germline CDR1 KGHSH, CDR2 LQKENI. CDR3 in amino acids: CASSLPGAGAYEQYF. The CDR3, as DNA: TGTGCCAGCTCACTTCCTGGGGCGGGGGCCTACGAGCAGTACTTC.

The chain uses TRBV30 and TRBJ1-1, with D possibly being TRBD1 (6 bases). Germline lookup yields CDR1 GTSNPN and CDR2 SVGIG (reference sequence). There are 13 residues in the CDR3. Trimming left V 4 bases short and J 3 bases short, with 12 bases between. The CDR3 sequence: CAWTGEAHTEAFF. CDR3 nucleotide sequence: TGTGCCTGGACAGGGGAGGCGCACACTGAAGCTTTCTTT.

The chain has TRBV5-4 and TRBJ2-5, with D perhaps TRBD2 (6 bases). This CDR3 is built from 13 residues. Trimming took 1 base from V and 4 from J, leaving 8 bases between them. Germline-derived CDR1 and CDR2 are SGHNT and YYREEE (reference sequence). CDR3 region: CASSLREAETQYF. CDR3 DNA: TGTGCCAGCAGCTTGAGGGAGGCAGAGACCCAGTACTTC.

V is TRBV15 and J is TRBJ2-3, with 7 bases lining up with TRBD2. Trimming took 5 bases from V and 2 from J; bases not matched to a gene: 10. Germline CDR1 is LNHNV and CDR2 is YYDKDF (reference sequence). This CDR3 region has 16 residues. The CDR3 DNA sequence: TGTGCCACCAGCCTTCGACCAGCGGGACTCACAGATACGCAGTATTTT. It encodes CATSLRPAGLTDTQYF.

The chain has TRBV5-4 and TRBJ2-1, with 12 bases matching TRBD2. Germline lookup yields CDR1 SGHNT and CDR2 YYREEE (reference sequence). The V gene end was trimmed by 4 bases and the J gene end by 9 bases; junction bases not matched to a gene: 8. This CDR3 comprises 15 residues. The CDR3 spells CASSMRTSGVSEQFF. CDR3 sequence (DNA): TGTGCCAGCAGCATGAGGACTAGCGGGGTTAGTGAGCAGTTCTTC.

The chain employs TRBV12-5 and TRBJ1-3; 9 bases are a match to TRBD1. The CDR3 length is 17 residues. Per the germline V gene, CDR1 is LGHNT and CDR2 is FRNRAP. The V and J ends lost 7 bases and 4 bases, in that order; junction bases with no gene match: 14. The chain's CDR3 is CASVFSGTGLSGNTIYF. The CDR3 DNA follows: TGTGCTAGTGTTTTTAGTGGGACAGGGTTATCCGGAAACACCATATATTTT.

This chain joins TRBV19 and TRBJ2-1; D is unresolved. The CDR3 is made up of 11 amino acids. Looked up from germline, CDR1 is LNHDA and CDR2 is SQIVND (reference sequence). The V gene lost 3 bases and the J gene lost 9 bases, with 6 bases spanning the gap. The CDR3 loop reads CASSIGAEQFF. The CDR3 coding sequence is TGTGCCAGTAGTATTGGCGCTGAGCAGTTCTTC.

Points on this clone: The junction shows a germline mismatch at one end, possibly a read error. This chain links TRBV6-4 with TRBJ2-1; 10 bases match TRBD2. CDR1 and CDR2 (germline): MRHNA, SNTAGT. The CDR3 is 16 amino acids. The CDR3 loop is CASSYSSSGRAGEQFF. As DNA, the CDR3 is TGTGCCAGCAGTTACTCGTCCAGCGGGAGGGCCGGTGAGCAGTTCTTC.

In this sample, this clone is medium-sized. J is TRBJ2-7 and V is TRBV9; D may be TRBD1 or TRBD2 (6 bases each). The germline gives CDR1 SGDLS, CDR2 YYNGEE. The CDR3 is made up of 14 amino acids. Trimming took 6 bases from V and 5 from J, leaving 18 bases between them. CDR3 DNA sequence: TGTGCCAGCACACCCGGGGGCGCGCCCAACGAGCAGTACTTC. Translation: CASTPGGAPNEQYF.

This clone counts as medium-sized. The chain couples TRBV14 to TRBJ2-5; unclear D gene. The CDR3 is made up of 10 amino acids. Trimming left V 9 bases short and J 4 bases short, with 6 bases between. Germline lookup yields CDR1 SGHDN and CDR2 FVKESK. The CDR3 here is CARYRETQYF. The CDR3 DNA follows: TGTGCCAGGTACCGAGAGACCCAGTACTTC.

This sequence joins TRBV6-5 and TRBJ2-7; 9 nucleotides line up with TRBD2. Looked up from germline, CDR1 is MNHEY and CDR2 is SVGAGI. With V trimmed by 0 bases and J by 1 base, 1 base remained unmatched. The CDR3 loop spans 15 amino acids. CDR3 amino acids: CASSYSSGRSYEQYF. CDR3 DNA sequence: TGTGCCAGCAGTTACTCAAGCGGGAGGTCCTACGAGCAGTACTTC.

The CDR3 DNA sequence: TGTGCCAGTAGTATCCCAGGGTTAGCTTCTAACGAGCAGTACTTC. It translates to CASSIPGLASNEQYF. This chain joins TRBV19 and TRBJ2-7; D is possibly TRBD1 (5 bases). CDR1 is LNHDA, CDR2 SQIVND, per germline (reference sequence). V lost 3 bases to trimming and J lost 5 bases, with 17 bases between them. This CDR3 is built from 15 residues. The full variable domain, in which reference TRBV19 and TRBJ2-7 provide the parts outside the CDR3, is DGGITQSPKYLFRKEGQNVTLSCEQNLNHDAMYWYRQDPGQGLRLIYYSQIVNDFQKGDIAEGYSVSREKKESFPLTVTSAQKNPTAFYLCASSIPGLASNEQYFGPGTRLTVT.

This clone occurred once. The rearrangement links TRBV7-9 to TRBJ2-1, with TRBD1 as a possible D gene (5 bases). This CDR3 has 12 amino acids. CDR1 is SEHNR, CDR2 FQNEAQ, per germline (reference sequence). Between the trimmed V and J ends, which lost 1 base and 8 bases, there was a span of 6 bases. As DNA, the CDR3 is TGTGCCAGCAGCTTAGGGGGCTATGAGCAGTTCTTC. This codes for CASSLGGYEQFF. Together with reference TRBV7-9 and TRBJ2-1, the CDR3 gives the full variable domain: DTGVSQNPRHKITKRGQNVTFRCDPISEHNRLYWYRQTLGQGPEFLTYFQNEAQLEKSRLLSDRFSAERPKGSFSTLEIQRTEQGDSAMYLCASSLGGYEQFFGPGTRLTVL.

The chain recombines TRBV10-3 with TRBJ2-1; D is unresolved. Trimming pared 5 bases from V and 5 bases from J, leaving 10 bases between. CDR3 length: 13 residues. The germline V gene has CDR1 ENHRY and CDR2 SYGVKD. As DNA, the CDR3 is TGTGCCATCAGTTCCGCCAGTGACAATGAGCAGTTCTTC. Its protein product is CAISSASDNEQFF.

The chain joins TRBV30 to TRBJ1-1; D ambiguous. Trimming removed 0 bases at V and 7 bases at J, with 15 bases between. Germline assignment: CDR1 GTSNPN and CDR2 SVGIG (reference sequence). The CDR3 consists of 14 residues. CDR3 nucleotides: TGTGCCTGGAGTGTTGGGAACTCTCGGAGTGAAGCTTTCTTT. Translated, it gives CAWSVGNSRSEAFF. The complete variable domain, with remaining parts taken from reference TRBV30 and TRBJ1-1, reads SQTIHQWPATLVQPVGSPLSLECTVEGTSNPNLYWYRQAAGRGLQLLFYSVGIGQISSEVPQNLSASRPQDRQFILSSKKLLLSDSGFYLCAWSVGNSRSEAFFGQGTRLTVV.

This sequence joins TRBV30 and TRBJ2-5, with 12 bases identical to TRBD2. The CDR3 is 15 residues long. Germline-derived CDR1 and CDR2 are GTSNPN and SVGIG (reference sequence). Trimming removed 5 bases from V and 1 base from J; junction bases left unmatched: 5. The CDR3 protein is CAWALAGGPQETQYF. The CDR3, as DNA: TGTGCCTGGGCACTAGCGGGAGGACCCCAAGAGACCCAGTACTTC.

V is TRBV6-6 and J is TRBJ2-5; the D is unclear. V was trimmed by 0 bases and J by 4 bases, leaving 9 bases between them. The CDR3 loop spans 14 amino acids. Looked up from germline, CDR1 is MNHNY and CDR2 is SVGAGI (reference sequence). CDR3 DNA: TGTGCCAGCAGTTACTCAGGCCGCGGAGAGACCCAGTACTTC. Amino acid sequence: CASSYSGRGETQYF.

The V call is TRBV9, the J call TRBJ2-2; 8 positions match TRBD2. V was pared by 0 bases and J by 7 bases, with 5 bases of the junction left unmatched. This CDR3 spans 15 amino acids. CDR1 SGDLS and CDR2 YYNGEE come from the germline V gene. As DNA, the CDR3 is TGTGCCAGCAGCGTAGACGGGAGGGCCTTCGGGGAGCTGTTTTTT. Amino acids: CASSVDGRAFGELFF.

The chain joins TRBV5-4 to TRBJ2-2, with 13 bases aligning to TRBD2. J was trimmed by 4 bases and V by 0 bases; bases with no gene match: 3. This CDR3 comprises 17 residues. Looked up from germline, CDR1 is SGHNT and CDR2 is YYREEE (reference sequence). The DNA for the CDR3 is TGTGCCAGCAGCTTGGGGGGACTAGCGGGAACCACCGGGGAGCTGTTTTTT. It translates to CASSLGGLAGTTGELFF.

The J gene is TRBJ2-5, the V gene TRBV7-6; D uncertain. The length of the CDR3 is 14 residues. V lost 6 bases to trimming and J lost 4 bases, with 15 bases between them. The germline gives CDR1 SGHVS, CDR2 FNYEAQ. The CDR3 DNA reads TGTGCCAGCAGTTACCTGCAAGTTGGAGAGACCCAGTACTTC. The encoded protein is CASSYLQVGETQYF.

The chain is built from TRBV2 and TRBJ2-1; tentatively, D is TRBD1 (6 bases). Germline CDR1 is SNHLY and CDR2 is FYNNEI. Between the trimmed V and J ends, which lost 6 bases and 5 bases, there was a span of 17 bases. This CDR3 is 15 amino acids long. In nucleotides, the CDR3 is TGTGCCAGCAGACGCGAAACAGGGATGGACAATGAGCAGTTCTTC. Residues: CASRRETGMDNEQFF. Full variable domain (missing parts from reference TRBV2 and TRBJ2-1): EPEVTQTPSHQVTQMGQEVILRCVPISNHLYFYWYRQILGQKVEFLVSFYNNEISEKSEIFDDQFSVERPDGSNFTLKIRSTKLEDSAMYFCASRRETGMDNEQFFGPGTRLTVL.

V usage is TRBV9 and J usage is TRBJ2-7; D is possibly TRBD2 (5 bases). There are 14 residues in the CDR3. Germline values: CDR1 SGDLS, CDR2 YYNGEE. Trimming removed 4 bases at V and 4 bases at J, with 15 bases between. The DNA of the CDR3 is TGTGCCAGCAGCCCCGACCCCCGGGGTTACGAGCAGTACTTC. Residues: CASSPDPRGYEQYF.

The chain combines TRBV7-6 with TRBJ2-2; 9 bases align to TRBD2. Trimming cost V 6 bases and J 5 bases; bases outside gene matches: 10. The germline V gene encodes CDR1 SGHVS and CDR2 FNYEAQ. The CDR3 runs to 16 residues. The CDR3 DNA is TGTGCCAGCAGTTCGGCGGGAGGGTTGGAGACCGGGGAGCTGTTTTTT. This sequence encodes CASSSAGGLETGELFF.

CDR3 nucleotides: TGTGCCAGCAGCACTTACGATACGCAGTATTTT. This translates into CASSTYDTQYF. V gene TRBV7-2 combines with J gene TRBJ2-3; D is uncertain. The germline gives CDR1 SGHTA, CDR2 FQGNSA. This CDR3 is built from 11 residues. Trimming removed 5 bases from V and 6 bases from J, with 6 bases in between.

V and J are TRBV4-1 and TRBJ2-2; D is possibly TRBD1 (6 bases). There are 15 residues in the CDR3. Per germline, CDR1 MGHRA and CDR2 YSYEKL. The V gene lost 3 bases and the J gene lost 0 bases, with 8 bases spanning the gap. In DNA, the CDR3 is TGCGCCAGCAGCCAGGACAGATCGAACACCGGGGAGCTGTTTTTT. As protein: CASSQDRSNTGELFF.

The CDR3 DNA reads as TGTGCCGGTCAGGGGGAAAACACCGGGGAGCTGTTTTTT. Its translation is CAGQGENTGELFF. J is TRBJ2-2 and V is TRBV28; TRBD1 aligns across 7 bases. With 11 bases clipped from V and 2 bases from J, the junction kept 5 bases outside the gene matches. The CDR3 loop spans 13 amino acids. Germline V CDR1 and CDR2: MDHEN, SYDVKM.